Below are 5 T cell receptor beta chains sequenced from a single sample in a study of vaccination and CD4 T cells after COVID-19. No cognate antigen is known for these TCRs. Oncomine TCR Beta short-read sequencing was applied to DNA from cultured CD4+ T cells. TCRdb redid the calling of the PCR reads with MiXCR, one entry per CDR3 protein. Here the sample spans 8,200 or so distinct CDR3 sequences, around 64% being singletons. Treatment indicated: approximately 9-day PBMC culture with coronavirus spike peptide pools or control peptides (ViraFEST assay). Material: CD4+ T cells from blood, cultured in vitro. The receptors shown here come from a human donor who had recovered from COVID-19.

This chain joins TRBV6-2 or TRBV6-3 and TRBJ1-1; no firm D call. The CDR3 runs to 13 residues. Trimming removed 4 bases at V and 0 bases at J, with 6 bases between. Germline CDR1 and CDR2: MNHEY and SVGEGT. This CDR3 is CASSLDMNTEAFF. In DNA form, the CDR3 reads TGTGCCAGCAGTTTAGACATGAACACTGAAGCTTTCTTT.

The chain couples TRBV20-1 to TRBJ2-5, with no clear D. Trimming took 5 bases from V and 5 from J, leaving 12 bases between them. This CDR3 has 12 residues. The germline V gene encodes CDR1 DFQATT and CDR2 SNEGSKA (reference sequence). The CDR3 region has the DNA TGCAGTGCTCCGACATTGGGGGAGACCCAGTACTTC. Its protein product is CSAPTLGETQYF.

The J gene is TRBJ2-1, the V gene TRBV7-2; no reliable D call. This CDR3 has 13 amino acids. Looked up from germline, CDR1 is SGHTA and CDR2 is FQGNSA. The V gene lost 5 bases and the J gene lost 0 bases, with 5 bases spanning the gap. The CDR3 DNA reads TGTGCCAGCAGCGCCGGCTCCTACAATGAGCAGTTCTTC. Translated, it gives CASSAGSYNEQFF.

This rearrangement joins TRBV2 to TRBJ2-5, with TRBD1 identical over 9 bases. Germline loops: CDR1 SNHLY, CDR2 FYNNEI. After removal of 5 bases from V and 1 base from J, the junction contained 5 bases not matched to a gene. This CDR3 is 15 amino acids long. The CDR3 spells CASSSGTGPQETQYF. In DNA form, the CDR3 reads TGTGCCAGCAGTTCCGGGACAGGGCCCCAAGAGACCCAGTACTTC.

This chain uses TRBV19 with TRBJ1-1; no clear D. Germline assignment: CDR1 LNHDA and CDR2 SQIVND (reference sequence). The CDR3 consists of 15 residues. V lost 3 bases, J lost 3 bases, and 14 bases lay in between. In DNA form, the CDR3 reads TGTGCCAGTAGTATCACACCGGTGCGGTACACTGAAGCTTTCTTT. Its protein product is CASSITPVRYTEAFF.